This T cell receptor beta chain was found in a study of radiotherapy plus CTLA-4 blockade in lung cancer (dated 2018 in TCRdb). Looking at the study overall: Among enrolled patients, about 17% had an objective response and around 33% reached disease control.

Overall study results and their limits: The strongest predictors of response were reported to be early dynamic shifts in blood T cell clones along with a rise in serum interferon-beta following radiation. After treatment with radiotherapy and ipilimumab, TCR clones that came from tumors expanded in the peripheral blood.

The method was the immunoSEQ multiplex PCR assay. TCRdb took over this immuneACCESS table, retaining in-frame rearrangements with V and J assigned. Such tables are incomplete; in checked studies, under half of the missing clones stem from an unresolved V gene, and the remainder is unexplained. The sample table holds about 80,000 clones, of which more than 80% were seen once. The ten largest clones represent 0.79% of the sample. Turning to this clone: The antigen this receptor binds is unknown. Base qualities are missing; no much larger clone stands one base away.

Focal radiation therapy combined with CTLA-4 blockade (ipilimumab) was tested in patients with chemo-refractory metastatic non-small-cell lung cancer. The specimen was peripheral blood, collected from a patient treated with radiotherapy plus ipilimumab. The TCR was taken from a human donor with non-small cell lung cancer who had stable disease on radiotherapy plus ipilimumab.

The DNA sequence is TGTGCCAGCAAACTCGGACAGACCAACACTGAAGCTTTCTTT. This codes for CASKLGQTNTEAFF. The rearrangement joined TRBV27 to TRBJ1-1; TRBD1 is a weak D gene call, 6 bases matching. V is cut by 7 bases and J by 2 bases, and the space between the germline ends is 14 bases. CDR1 and CDR2 are read off the germline V gene (reference sequence) as MNHEY and SMNVEV. The CDR3, cysteine through phenylalanine, is 14 amino acids long. Only the CDR3 region is kept as DNA, spanning 42 bases read in frame from base 1.